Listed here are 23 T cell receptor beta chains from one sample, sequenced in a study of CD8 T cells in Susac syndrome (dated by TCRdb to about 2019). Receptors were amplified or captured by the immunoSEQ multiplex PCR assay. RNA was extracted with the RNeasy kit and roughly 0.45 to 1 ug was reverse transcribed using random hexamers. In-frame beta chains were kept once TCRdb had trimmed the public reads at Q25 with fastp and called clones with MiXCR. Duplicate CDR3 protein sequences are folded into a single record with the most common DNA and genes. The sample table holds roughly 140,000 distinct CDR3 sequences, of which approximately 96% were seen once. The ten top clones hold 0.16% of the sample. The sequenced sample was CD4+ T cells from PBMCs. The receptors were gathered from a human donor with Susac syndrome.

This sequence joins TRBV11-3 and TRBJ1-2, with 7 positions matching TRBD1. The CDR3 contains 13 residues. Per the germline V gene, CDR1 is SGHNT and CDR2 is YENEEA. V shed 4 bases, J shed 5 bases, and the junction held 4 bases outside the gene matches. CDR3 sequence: CASSCQGGYGYTF. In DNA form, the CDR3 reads TGTGCCAGCAGCTGCCAGGGGGGGTATGGCTACACCTTC. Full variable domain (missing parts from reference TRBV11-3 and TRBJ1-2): EAGVVQSPRYKIIEKKQPVAFWCNPISGHNTLYWYLQNLGQGPELLIRYENEEAVDDSQLPKDRFSAERLKGVDSTLKIQPAELGDSAVYLCASSCQGGYGYTFGSGTRLTVV.

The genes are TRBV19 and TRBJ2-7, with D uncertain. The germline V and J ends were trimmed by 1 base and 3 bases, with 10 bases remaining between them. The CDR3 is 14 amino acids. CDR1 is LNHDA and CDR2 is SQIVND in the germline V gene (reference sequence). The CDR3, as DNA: TGTGCCAGTAGTATAGCAGGACCGGACTACGAGCAGTACTTC. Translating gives CASSIAGPDYEQYF.

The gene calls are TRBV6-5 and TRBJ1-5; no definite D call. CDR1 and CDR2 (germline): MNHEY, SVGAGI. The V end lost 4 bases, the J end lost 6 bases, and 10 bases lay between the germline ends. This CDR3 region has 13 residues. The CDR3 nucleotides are TGTGCCAGCAGTTTAACTGTCGGTCAGCCCCAGCATTTT. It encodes CASSLTVGQPQHF.

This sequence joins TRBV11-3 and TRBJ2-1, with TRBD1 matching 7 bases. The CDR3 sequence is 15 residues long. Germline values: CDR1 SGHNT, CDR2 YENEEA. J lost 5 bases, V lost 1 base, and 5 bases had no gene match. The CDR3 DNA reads TGTGCCAGCAGCTTAGGACAGGGCTTCGACAATGAGCAGTTCTTC. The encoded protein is CASSLGQGFDNEQFF.

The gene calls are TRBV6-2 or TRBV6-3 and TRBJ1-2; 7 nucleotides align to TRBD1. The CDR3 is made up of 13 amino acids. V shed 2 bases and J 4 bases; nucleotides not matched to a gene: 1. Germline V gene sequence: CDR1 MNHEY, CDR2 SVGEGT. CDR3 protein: CASSYGTVYGYTF. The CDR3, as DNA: TGTGCCAGCAGTTACGGGACAGTCTATGGCTACACCTTC.

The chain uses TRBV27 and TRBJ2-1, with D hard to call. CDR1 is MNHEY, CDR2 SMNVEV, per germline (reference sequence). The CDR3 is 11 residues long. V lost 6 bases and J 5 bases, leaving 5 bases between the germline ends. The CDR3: CASRSHNEQFF. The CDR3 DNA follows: TGTGCCAGCAGATCCCACAATGAGCAGTTCTTC.

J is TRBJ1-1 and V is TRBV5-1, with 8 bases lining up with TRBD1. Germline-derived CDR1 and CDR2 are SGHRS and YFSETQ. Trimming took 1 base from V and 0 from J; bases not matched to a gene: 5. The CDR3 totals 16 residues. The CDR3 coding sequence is TGCGCCAGCAGCTTGCGGACAGGGCGAATGAACACTGAAGCTTTCTTT. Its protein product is CASSLRTGRMNTEAFF.

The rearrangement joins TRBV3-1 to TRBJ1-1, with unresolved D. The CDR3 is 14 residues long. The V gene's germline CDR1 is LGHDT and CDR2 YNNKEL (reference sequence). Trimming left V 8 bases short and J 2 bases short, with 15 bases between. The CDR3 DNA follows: TGTGCCAGCTCCCGGCCAGGCCGAAACACTGAAGCTTTCTTT. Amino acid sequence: CASSRPGRNTEAFF.

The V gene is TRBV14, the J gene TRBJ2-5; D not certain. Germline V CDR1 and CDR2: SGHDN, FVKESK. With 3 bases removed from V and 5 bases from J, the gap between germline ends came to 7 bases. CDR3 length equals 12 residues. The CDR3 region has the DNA TGTGCCAGCAGCCATTTGGGGGAGACCCAGTACTTC. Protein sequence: CASSHLGETQYF.

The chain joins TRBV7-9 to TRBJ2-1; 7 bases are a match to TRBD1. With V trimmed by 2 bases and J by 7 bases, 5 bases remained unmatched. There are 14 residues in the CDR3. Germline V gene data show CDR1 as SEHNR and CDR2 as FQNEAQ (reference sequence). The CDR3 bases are TGTGCCAGCAGCTTAAAGGGGGCGCGAAATGAGCAGTTCTTC. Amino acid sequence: CASSLKGARNEQFF.

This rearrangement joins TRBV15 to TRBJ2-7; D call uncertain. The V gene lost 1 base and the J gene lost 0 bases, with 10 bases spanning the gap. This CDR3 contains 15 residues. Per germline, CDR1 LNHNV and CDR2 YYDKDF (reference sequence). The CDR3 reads CATSRVGPSSYEQYF. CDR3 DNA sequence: TGTGCCACCAGCAGAGTAGGCCCCAGCTCCTACGAGCAGTACTTC.

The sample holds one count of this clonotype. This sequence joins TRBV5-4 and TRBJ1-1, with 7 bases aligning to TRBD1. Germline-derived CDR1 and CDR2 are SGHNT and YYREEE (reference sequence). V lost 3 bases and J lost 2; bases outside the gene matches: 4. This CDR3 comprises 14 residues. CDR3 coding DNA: TGTGCCAGCAGCTGGGGGACAGCTAACACTGAAGCTTTCTTT. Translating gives CASSWGTANTEAFF.

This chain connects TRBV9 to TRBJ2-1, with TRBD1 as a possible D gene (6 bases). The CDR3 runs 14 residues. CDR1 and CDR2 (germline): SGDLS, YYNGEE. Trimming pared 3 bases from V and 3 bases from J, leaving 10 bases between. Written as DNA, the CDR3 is TGTGCCAGCAGCGAGGGGGTCATCTACAATGAGCAGTTCTTC. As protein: CASSEGVIYNEQFF.

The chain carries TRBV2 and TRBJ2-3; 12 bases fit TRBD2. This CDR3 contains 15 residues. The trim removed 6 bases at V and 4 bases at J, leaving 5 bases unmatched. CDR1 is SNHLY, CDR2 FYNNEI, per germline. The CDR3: CASSWTSGESDTQYF. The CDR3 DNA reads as TGTGCCAGCAGCTGGACTAGCGGGGAATCAGATACGCAGTATTTT.

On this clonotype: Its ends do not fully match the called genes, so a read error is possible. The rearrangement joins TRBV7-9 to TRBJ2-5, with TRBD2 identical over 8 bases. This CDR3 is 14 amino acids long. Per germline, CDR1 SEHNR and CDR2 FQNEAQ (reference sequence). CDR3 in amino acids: CASTLAGTQETQYF. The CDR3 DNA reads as TGTGCCAGCACCTTAGCGGGGACCCAAGAGACCCAGTACTTC.

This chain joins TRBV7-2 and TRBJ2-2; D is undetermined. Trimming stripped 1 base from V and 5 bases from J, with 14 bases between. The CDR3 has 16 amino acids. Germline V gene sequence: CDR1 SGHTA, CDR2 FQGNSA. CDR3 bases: TGTGCCAGCAGCTTAGAGGTCATCGGATGGACCGGGGAGCTGTTTTTT. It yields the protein CASSLEVIGWTGELFF.

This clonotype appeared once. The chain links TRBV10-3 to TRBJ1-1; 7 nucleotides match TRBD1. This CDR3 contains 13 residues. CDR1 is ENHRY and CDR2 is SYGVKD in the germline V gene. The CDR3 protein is CGSDEGAGTEAFF. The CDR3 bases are TGTGGATCTGACGAGGGGGCTGGCACTGAAGCTTTCTTT.

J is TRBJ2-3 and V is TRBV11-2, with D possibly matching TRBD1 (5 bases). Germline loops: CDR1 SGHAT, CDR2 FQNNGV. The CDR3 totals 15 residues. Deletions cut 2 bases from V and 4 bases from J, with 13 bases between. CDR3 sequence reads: CASSLSHWGPDTQYF. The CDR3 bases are TGTGCCAGCAGCTTAAGTCATTGGGGCCCAGATACGCAGTATTTT. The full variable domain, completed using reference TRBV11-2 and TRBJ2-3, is EAGVAQSPRYKIIEKRQSVAFWCNPISGHATLYWYQQILGQGPKLLIQFQNNGVVDDSQLPKDRFSAERLKGVDSTLKIQPAKLEDSAVYLCASSLSHWGPDTQYFGPGTRLTVL.

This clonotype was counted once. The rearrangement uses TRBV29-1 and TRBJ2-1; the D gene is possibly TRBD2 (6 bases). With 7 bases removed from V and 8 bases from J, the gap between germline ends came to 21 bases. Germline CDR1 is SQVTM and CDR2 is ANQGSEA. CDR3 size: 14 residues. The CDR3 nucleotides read TGCAGCGCTACCGGCGGGGAAAGGCTCTATGAGCAGTTCTTC. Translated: CSATGGERLYEQFF.

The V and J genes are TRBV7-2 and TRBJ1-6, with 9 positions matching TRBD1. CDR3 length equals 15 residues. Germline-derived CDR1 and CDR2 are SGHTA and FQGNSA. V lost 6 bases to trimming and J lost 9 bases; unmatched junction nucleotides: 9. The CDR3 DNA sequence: TGTGCCAGCAGTCATGGACAGGGGAGGTTTTCACCCCTCCACTTT. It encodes CASSHGQGRFSPLHF.

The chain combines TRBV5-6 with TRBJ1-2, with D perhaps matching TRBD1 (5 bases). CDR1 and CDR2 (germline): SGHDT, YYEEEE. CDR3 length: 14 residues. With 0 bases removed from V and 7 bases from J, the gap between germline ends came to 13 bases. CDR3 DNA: TGTGCCAGCAGCTTGGCCCCCCTGGGGGGTGGCTACACCTTC. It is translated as CASSLAPLGGGYTF.

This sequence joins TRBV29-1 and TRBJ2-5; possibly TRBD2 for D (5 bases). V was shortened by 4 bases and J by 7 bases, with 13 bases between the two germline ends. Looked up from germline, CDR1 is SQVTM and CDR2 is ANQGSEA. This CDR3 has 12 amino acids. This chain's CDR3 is CSVATGKATQYF. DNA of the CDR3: TGCAGCGTTGCGACGGGGAAAGCGACCCAGTACTTC.

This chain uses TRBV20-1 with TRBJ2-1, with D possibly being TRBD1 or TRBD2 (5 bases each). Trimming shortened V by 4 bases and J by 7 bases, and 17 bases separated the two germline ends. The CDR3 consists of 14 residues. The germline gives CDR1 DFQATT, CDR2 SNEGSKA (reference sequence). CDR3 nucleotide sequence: TGCAGTGCTACGTCAGGGACGCATGGGAATGAGCAGTTCTTC. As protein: CSATSGTHGNEQFF.